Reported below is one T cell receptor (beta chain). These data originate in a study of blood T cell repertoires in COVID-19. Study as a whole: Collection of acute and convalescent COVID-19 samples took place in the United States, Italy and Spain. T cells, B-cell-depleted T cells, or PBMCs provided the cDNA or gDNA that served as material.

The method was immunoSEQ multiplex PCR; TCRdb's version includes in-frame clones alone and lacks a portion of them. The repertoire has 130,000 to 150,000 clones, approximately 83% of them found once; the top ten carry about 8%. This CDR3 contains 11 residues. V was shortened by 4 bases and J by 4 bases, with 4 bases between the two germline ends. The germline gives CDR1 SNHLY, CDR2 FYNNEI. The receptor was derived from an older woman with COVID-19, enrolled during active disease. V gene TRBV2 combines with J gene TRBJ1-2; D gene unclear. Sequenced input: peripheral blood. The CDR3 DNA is TGTGCCAGCAGTGCAGTCTATGGCTACACCTTC. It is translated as CASSAVYGYTF. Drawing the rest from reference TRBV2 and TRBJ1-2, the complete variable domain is EPEVTQTPSHQVTQMGQEVILRCVPISNHLYFYWYRQILGQKVEFLVSFYNNEISEKSEIFDDQFSVERPDGSNFTLKIRSTKLEDSAMYFCASSAVYGYTFGSGTRLTVV.